This record concerns one TCR beta chain sequence. Antigen specificity is unknown. The record originates from a study of monozygotic twins with inflammatory bowel disease. Study findings and constraints: Healthy twins showed more clonotype sharing with others than IBD patients, especially patients with disease activity.

Germline assignment: CDR1 SGHRS and CDR2 YFSETQ. CDR3 length: 15 residues. Total RNA from whole blood was isolated with no T cell sorting. TCR libraries each used approximately 4,000 ng of total RNA. Via template switching, UMIs carrying a 6-nucleotide sample barcode were introduced. TCRdb reworked the 5' RACE reads into one entry per CDR3 protein, no DNA. The sample includes approximately 140,000 distinct CDR3 sequences. The sequenced material came from blood. The chain links TRBV5-1 to TRBJ1-6. The clonotype originates from a human donor with ulcerative colitis or Crohn's disease, or a healthy co-twin of an affected twin (not recorded which). The CDR3 reads CASSLGDLYNSPLHF.